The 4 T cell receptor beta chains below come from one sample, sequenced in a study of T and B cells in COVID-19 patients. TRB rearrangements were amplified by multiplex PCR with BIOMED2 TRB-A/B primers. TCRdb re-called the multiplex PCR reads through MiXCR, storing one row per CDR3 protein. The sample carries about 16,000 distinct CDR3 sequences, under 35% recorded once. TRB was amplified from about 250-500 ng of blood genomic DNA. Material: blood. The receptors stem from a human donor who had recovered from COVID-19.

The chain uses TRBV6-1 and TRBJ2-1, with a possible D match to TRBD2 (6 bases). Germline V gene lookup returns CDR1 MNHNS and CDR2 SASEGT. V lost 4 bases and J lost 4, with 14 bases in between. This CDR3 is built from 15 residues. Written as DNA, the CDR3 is TGTGCCAGCAGTGCCCCGGGACTGGCTTACAATGAGCAGTTCTTC. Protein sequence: CASSAPGLAYNEQFF.

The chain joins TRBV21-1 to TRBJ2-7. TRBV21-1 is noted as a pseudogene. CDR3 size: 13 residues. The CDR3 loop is CASSVRFSYEQYF. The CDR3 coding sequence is TGTGCCAGCAGCGTTCGTTTTTCCTACGAGCAGTACTTC.

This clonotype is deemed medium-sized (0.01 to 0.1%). The CDR3 DNA reads TGTGCCAGCAGTATCCAGCGGGGGGCCGGGGAGCTGTTTTTT. Protein sequence: CASSIQRGAGELFF. The rearrangement joins TRBV6-5 to TRBJ2-2; 9 bases are a match to TRBD2. Per the germline V gene, CDR1 is MNHEY and CDR2 is SVGAGI. CDR3 length: 14 residues. V lost 5 bases, J lost 6 bases, and 4 bases stayed unmatched.

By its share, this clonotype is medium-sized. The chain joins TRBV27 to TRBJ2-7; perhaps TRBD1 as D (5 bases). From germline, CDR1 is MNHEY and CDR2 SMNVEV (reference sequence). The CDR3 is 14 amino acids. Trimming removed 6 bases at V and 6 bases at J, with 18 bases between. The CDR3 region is CASSTWVGHVEQYF. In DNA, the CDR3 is TGTGCCAGCAGCACGTGGGTGGGGCATGTCGAGCAGTACTTC.